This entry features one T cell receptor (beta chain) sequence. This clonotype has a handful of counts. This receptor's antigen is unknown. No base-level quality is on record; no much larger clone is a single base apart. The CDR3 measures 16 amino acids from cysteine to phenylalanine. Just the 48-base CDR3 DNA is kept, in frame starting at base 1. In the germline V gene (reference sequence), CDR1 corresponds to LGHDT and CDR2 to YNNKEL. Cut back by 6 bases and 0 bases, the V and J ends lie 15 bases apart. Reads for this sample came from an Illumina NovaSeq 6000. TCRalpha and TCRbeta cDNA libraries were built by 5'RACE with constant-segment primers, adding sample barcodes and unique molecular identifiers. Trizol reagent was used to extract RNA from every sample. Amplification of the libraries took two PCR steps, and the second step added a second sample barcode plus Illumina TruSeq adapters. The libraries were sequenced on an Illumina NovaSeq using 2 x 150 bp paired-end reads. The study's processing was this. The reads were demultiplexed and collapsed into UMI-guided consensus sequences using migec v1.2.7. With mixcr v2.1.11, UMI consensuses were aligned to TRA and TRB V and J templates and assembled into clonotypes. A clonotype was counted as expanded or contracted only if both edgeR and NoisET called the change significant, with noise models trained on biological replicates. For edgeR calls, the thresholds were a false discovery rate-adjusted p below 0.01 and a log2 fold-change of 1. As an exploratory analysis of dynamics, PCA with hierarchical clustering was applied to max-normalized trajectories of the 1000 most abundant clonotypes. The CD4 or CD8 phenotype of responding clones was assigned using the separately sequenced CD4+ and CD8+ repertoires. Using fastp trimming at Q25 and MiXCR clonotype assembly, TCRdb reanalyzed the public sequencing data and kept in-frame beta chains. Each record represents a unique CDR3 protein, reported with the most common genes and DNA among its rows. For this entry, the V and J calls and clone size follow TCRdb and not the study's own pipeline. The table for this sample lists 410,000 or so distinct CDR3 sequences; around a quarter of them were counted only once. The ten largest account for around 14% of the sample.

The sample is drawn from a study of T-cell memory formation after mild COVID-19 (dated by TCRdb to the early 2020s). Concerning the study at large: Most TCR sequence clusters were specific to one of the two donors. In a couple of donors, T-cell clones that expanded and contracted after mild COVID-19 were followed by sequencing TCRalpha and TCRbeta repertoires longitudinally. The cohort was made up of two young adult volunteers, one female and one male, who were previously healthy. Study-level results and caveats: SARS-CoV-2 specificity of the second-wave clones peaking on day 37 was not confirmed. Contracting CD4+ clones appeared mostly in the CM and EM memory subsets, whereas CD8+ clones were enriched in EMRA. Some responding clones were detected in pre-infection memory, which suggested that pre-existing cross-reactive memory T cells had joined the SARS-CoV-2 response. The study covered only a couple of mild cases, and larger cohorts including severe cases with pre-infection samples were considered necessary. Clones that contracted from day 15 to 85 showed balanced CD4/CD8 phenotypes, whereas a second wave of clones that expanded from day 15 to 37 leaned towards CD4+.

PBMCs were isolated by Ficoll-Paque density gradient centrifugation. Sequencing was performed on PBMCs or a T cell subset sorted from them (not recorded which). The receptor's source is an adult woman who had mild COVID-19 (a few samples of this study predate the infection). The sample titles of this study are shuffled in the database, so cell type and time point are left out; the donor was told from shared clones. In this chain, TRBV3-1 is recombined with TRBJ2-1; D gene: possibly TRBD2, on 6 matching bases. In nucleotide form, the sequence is TGTGCCAGCAGGGGCTTCGGGGGAGACTCCTACAATGAGCAGTTCTTC. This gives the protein CASRGFGGDSYNEQFF.